The text below deals with one TCR beta chain. This CDR3 region has 11 residues. Between the trimmed V and J ends, which lost 6 bases and 10 bases, there was a span of 10 bases. The data derive from a study of blood T cell repertoires in COVID-19. Libraries were prepared by immunoSEQ multiplex PCR; TCRdb keeps only in-frame clonotypes and omits some of them. The sample lists almost 55,000 clones; approximately 82% were seen once. The chain joins TRBV12-3 or TRBV12-4 to TRBJ1-5; a possible D gene is TRBD1 (5 bases). The TCR comes from a human donor in a cohort sampled during active COVID-19. Sequencing was carried out using peripheral blood. CDR3 loop: CASSDSTPQHF. CDR3 nucleotides: TGTGCCAGCAGCGACAGTACCCCCCAGCATTTT.